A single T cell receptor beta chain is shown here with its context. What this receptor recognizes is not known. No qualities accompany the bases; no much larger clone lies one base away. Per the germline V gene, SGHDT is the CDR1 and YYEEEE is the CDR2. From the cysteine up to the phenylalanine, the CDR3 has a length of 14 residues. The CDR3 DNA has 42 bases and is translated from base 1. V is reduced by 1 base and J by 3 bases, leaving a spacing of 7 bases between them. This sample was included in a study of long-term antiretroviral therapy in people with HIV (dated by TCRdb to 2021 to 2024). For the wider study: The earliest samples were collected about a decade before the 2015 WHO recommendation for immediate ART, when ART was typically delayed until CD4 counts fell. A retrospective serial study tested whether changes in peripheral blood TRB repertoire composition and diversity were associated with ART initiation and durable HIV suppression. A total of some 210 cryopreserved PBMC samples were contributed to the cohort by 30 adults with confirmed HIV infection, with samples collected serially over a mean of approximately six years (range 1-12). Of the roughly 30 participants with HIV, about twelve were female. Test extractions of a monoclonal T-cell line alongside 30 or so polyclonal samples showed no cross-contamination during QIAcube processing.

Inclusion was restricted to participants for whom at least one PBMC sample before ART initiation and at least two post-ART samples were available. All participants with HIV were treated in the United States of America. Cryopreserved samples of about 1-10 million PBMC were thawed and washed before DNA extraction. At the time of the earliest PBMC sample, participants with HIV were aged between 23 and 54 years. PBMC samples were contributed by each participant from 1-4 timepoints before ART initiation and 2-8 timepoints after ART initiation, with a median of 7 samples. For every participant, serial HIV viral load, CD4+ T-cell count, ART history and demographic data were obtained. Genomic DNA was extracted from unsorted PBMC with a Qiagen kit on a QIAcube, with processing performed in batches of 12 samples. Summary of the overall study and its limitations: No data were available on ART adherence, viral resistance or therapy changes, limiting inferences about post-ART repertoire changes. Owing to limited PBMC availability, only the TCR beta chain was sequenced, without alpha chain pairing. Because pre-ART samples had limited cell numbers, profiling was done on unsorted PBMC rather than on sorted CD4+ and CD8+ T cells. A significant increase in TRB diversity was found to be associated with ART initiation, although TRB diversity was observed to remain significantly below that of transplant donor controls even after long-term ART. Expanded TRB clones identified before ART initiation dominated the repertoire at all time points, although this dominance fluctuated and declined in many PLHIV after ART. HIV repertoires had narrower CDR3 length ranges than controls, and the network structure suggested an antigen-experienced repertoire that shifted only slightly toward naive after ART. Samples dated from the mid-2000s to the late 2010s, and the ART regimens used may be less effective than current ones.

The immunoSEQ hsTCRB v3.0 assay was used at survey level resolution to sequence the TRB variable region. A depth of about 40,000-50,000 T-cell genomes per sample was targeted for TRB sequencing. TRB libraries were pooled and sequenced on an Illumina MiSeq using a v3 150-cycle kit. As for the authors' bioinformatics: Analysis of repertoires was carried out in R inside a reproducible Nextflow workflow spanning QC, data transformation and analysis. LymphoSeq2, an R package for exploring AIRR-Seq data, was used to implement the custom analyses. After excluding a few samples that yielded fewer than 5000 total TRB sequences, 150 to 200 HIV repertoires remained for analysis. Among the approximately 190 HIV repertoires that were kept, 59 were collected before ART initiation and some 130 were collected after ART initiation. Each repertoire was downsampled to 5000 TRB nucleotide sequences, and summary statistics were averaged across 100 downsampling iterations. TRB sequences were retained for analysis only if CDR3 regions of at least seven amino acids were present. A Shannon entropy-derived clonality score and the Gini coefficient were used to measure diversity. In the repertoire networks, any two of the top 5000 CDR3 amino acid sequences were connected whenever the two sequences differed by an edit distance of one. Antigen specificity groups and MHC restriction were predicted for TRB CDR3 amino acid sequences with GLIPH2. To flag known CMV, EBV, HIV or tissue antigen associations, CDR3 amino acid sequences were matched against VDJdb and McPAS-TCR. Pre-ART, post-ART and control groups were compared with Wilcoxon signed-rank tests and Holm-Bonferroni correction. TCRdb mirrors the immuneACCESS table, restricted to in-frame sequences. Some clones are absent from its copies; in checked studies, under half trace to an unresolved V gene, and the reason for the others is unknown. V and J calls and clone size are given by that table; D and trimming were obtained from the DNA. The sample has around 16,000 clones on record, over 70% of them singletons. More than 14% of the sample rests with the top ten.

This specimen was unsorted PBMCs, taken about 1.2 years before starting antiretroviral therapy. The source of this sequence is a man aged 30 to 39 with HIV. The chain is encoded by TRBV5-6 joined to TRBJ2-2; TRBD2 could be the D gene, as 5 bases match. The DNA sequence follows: TGTGCCAGCAGCTTGTGGCGGGACACCGGGGAGCTGTTTTTT. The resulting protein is CASSLWRDTGELFF.